Listed here is a single T cell receptor beta chain. This sample stems from a study of blood T cell repertoires in COVID-19. Across the study: Samples came from the United States, Italy and Spain, spanning acute and convalescent COVID-19. Nucleic acid was either cDNA or gDNA, and it came from T cells, B-cell-depleted T cells, or PBMCs.

This CDR3 spans 13 amino acids. Germline CDR1 reads MDHEN; CDR2 reads SYDVKM. After removal of 8 bases from V and 7 bases from J, the junction contained 7 bases not matched to a gene. The data were produced by immunoSEQ multiplex PCR, yet TCRdb's version contains in-frame clones alone and is incomplete. The profile covers more than 75,000 clones, with more than 75% appearing a single time and around 4.7% taken by the ten largest. The receptor was derived from a woman of 80 years or more with active COVID-19. The rearrangement links TRBV28 to TRBJ1-1; 10 bases are shared with TRBD1. Sequencing used peripheral blood. The CDR3 spells CASLIGTGDEAFF. In nucleotides, the CDR3 is TGTGCCAGCTTAATTGGGACAGGGGATGAAGCTTTCTTT.